The TCR beta chain under discussion was sequenced for a study of blood T cell repertoires in COVID-19. At the level of the study: Both acute and convalescent COVID-19 samples were obtained from the United States, Italy and Spain.

As processed by the authors: Scientists estimated how many nucleated cells there were by amplifying reference gene primers. The table came from immunoSEQ multiplex PCR; TCRdb's copy has only in-frame clones and leaves some out. V, J and clone size are those of that table, while D and trimming were read from the DNA. The sample records fewer than 35,000 clones, approximately 90% being singletons. The trim removed 2 bases at V and 0 bases at J, leaving 2 bases unmatched. CDR3 size: 15 residues. Per germline, CDR1 WNHNN and CDR2 SYGVQD (reference sequence). This clone was recorded only once. This TCR came from a human donor with active COVID-19. The donor label of this sample is uncertain. This chain connects TRBV10-1 to TRBJ2-3; TRBD1 aligns across 7 bases. The sample was peripheral blood. CDR3 sequence: CASSEDRVSTDTQYF. The CDR3 nucleotides read TGCGCCAGCAGTGAGGACAGGGTCAGCACAGATACGCAGTATTTT.